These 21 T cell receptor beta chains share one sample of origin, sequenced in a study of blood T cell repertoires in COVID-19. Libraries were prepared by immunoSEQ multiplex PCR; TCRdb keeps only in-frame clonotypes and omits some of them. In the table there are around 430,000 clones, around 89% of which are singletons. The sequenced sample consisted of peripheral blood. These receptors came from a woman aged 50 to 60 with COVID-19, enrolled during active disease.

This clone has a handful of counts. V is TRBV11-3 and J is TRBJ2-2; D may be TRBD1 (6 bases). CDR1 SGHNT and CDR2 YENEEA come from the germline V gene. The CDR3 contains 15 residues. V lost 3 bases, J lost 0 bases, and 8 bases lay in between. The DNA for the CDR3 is TGTGCCAGCAGCTTGGACAGCGCGAACACCGGGGAGCTGTTTTTT. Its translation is CASSLDSANTGELFF.

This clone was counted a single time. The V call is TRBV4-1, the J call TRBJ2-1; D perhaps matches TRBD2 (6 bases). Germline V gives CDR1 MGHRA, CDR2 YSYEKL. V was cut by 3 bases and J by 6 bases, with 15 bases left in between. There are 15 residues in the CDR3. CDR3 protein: CASSQGDRDSNEQFF. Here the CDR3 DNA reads TGCGCCAGCAGCCAGGGGGACCGGGACTCCAATGAGCAGTTCTTC.

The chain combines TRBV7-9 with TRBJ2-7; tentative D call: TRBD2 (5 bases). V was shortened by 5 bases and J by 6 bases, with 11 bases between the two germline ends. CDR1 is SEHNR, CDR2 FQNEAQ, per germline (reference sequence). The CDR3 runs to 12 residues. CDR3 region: CASSPYEGEQYF. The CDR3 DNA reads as TGTGCCAGCAGCCCGTACGAGGGCGAGCAGTACTTC.

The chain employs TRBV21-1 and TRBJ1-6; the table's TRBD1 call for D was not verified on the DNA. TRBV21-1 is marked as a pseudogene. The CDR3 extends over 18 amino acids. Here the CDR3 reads CASSKAGGDRGVSSPLHF. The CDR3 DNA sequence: TGTGCCAGCAGCAAAGCGGGGGGGGACAGGGGCGTGAGTTCACCCCTCCACTTT.

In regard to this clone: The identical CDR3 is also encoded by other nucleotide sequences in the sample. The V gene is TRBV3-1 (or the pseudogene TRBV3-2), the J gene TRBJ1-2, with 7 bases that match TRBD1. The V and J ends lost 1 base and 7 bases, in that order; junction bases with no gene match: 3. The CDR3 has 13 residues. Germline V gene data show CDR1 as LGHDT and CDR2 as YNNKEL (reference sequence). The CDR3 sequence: CASSQGAGGGYTF. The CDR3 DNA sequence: TGTGCCAGCAGCCAAGGGGCAGGGGGTGGCTACACCTTC.

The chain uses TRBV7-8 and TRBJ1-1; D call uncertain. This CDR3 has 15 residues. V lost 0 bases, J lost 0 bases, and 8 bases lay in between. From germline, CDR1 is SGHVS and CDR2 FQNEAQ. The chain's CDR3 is CASSLAEGLNTEAFF. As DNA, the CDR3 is TGTGCCAGCAGCTTAGCCGAGGGTTTGAACACTGAAGCTTTCTTT.

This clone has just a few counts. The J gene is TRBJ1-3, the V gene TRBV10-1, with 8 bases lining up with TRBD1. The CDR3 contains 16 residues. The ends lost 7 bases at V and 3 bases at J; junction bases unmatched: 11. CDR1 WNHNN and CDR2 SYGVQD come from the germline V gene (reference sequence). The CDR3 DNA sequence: TGCGCCAGCACCGTTGGGACAGGCGATGATGGAAACACCATATATTTT. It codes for CASTVGTGDDGNTIYF.

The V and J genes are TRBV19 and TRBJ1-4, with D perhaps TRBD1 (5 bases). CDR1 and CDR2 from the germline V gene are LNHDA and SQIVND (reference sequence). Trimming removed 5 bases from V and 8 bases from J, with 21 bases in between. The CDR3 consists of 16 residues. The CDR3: CASSPPRRGSGEKLFF. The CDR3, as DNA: TGTGCCAGTAGTCCACCGCGGAGGGGAAGCGGCGAAAAACTGTTTTTT. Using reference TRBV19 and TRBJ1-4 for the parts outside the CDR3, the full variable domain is DGGITQSPKYLFRKEGQNVTLSCEQNLNHDAMYWYRQDPGQGLRLIYYSQIVNDFQKGDIAEGYSVSREKKESFPLTVTSAQKNPTAFYLCASSPPRRGSGEKLFFGSGTQLSVL.

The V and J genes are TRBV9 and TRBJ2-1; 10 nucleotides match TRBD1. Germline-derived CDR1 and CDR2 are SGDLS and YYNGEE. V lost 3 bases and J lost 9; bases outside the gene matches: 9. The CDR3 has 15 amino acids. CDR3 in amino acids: CASSAPGTGAGEQFF. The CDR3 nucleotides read TGTGCCAGCAGCGCGCCCGGGACAGGGGCTGGTGAGCAGTTCTTC. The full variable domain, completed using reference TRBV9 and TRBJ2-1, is DSGVTQTPKHLITATGQRVTLRCSPRSGDLSVYWYQQSLDQGLQFLIQYYNGEERAKGNILERFSAQQFPDLHSELNLSSLELGDSALYFCASSAPGTGAGEQFFGPGTRLTVL.

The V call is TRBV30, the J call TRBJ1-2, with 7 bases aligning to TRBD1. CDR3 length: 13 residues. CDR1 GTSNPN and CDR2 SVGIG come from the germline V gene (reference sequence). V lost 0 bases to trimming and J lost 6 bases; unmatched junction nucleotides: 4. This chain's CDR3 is CAWSVGGRHGYTF. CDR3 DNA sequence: TGTGCCTGGAGTGTAGGGGGCCGGCATGGCTACACCTTC.

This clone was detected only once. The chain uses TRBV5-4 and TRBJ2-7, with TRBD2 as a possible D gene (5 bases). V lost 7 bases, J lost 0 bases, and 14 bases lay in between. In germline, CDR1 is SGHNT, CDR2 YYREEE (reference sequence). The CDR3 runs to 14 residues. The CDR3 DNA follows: TGTGCCAGCCGCCTAGCCCCCAGCTCCTACGAGCAGTACTTC. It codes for CASRLAPSSYEQYF.

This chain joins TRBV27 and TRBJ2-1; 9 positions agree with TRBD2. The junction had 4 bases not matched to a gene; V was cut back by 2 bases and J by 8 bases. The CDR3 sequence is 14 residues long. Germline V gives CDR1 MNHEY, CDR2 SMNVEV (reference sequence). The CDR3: CASSLKRGEYEQFF. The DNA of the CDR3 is TGTGCCAGCAGTTTAAAGCGGGGGGAGTATGAGCAGTTCTTC.

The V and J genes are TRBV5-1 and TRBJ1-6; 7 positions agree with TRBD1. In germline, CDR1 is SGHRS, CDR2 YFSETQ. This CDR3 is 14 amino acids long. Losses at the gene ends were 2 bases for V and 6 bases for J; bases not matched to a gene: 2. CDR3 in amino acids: CASSFTGVNSPLHF. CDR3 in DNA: TGCGCCAGCAGCTTCACAGGGGTTAATTCACCCCTCCACTTT.

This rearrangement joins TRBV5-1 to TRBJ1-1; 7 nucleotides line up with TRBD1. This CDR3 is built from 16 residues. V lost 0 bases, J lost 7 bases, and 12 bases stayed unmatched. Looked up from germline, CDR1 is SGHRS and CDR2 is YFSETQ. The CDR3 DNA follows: TGCGCCAGCAGCTTGGAGGGGGCCCACGGGGCGGGTGAAGCTTTCTTT. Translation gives CASSLEGAHGAGEAFF.

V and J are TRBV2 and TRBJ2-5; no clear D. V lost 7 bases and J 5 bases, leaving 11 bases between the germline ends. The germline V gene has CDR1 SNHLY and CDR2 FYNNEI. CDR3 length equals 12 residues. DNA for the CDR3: TGTGCCAGCATCCGAGACTGGGAGACCCAGTACTTC. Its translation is CASIRDWETQYF.

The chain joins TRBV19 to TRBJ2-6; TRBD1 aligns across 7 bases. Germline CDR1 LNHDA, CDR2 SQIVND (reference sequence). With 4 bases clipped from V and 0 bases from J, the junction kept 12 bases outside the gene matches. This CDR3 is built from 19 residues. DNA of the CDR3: TGTGCCAGTAGTAAAAAATGGACAGGTCTCAGCTCTGGGGCCAACGTCCTGACTTTC. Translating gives CASSKKWTGLSSGANVLTF. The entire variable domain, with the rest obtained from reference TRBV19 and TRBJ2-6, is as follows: DGGITQSPKYLFRKEGQNVTLSCEQNLNHDAMYWYRQDPGQGLRLIYYSQIVNDFQKGDIAEGYSVSREKKESFPLTVTSAQKNPTAFYLCASSKKWTGLSSGANVLTFGAGSRLTVL.

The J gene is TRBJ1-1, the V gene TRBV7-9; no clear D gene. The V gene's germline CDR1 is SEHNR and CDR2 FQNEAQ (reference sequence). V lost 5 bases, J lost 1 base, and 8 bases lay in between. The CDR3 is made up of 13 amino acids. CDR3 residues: CASSRTANTEAFF. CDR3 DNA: TGTGCCAGCAGCCGGACTGCGAACACTGAAGCTTTCTTT.

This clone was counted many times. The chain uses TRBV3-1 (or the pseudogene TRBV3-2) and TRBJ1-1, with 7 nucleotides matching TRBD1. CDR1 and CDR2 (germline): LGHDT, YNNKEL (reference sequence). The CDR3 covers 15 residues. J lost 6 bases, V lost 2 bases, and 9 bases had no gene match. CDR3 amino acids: CASSQRTGWGPEAFF. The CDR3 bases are TGTGCCAGCAGCCAACGGACAGGATGGGGGCCTGAAGCTTTCTTT.

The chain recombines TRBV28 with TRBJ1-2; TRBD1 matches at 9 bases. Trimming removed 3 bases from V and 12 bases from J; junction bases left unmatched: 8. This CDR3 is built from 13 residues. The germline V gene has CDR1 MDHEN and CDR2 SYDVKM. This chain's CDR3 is CASSFRDRALNTF. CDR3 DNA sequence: TGTGCCAGCAGTTTCCGGGACAGGGCGTTGAACACCTTC.

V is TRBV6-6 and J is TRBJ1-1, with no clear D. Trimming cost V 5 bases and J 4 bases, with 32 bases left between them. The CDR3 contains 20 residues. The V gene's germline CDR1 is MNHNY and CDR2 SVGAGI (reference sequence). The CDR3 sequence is CASSPNPVGLQGTLVTEAFF. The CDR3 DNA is TGTGCCAGCAGTCCTAACCCAGTGGGCCTCCAAGGAACTTTGGTCACTGAAGCTTTCTTT.

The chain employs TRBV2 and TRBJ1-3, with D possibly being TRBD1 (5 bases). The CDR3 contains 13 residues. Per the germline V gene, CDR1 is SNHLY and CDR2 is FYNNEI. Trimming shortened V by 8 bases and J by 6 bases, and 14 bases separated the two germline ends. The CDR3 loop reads CASSRAEANTIYF. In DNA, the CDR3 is TGTGCCAGCTCCAGGGCTGAGGCAAACACCATATATTTT.